This T cell receptor (beta chain) appears in the sequencing data of a study of cytomegalovirus exposure and HLA in healthy donors. General observations from the study: It was reported in a later analysis that an Asian-associated ancestry cluster showed fewer N-insertions than the roughly 710-donor mean.

PCR primers comprised 60 Vbeta and 13 Jbeta primers. This table comes from immunoSEQ multiplex PCR, and its TCRdb copy is limited to in-frame clones, with some not included. The table lists around 110,000 clones, around 60% of them singletons. CDR3 length equals 13 residues. Germline loops: CDR1 LNHDA, CDR2 SQIVND (reference sequence). Trimming took 9 bases from V and 5 from J; bases not matched to a gene: 8. Comment on this clone: Its specificity is unknown.

V gene TRBV19 combines with J gene TRBJ1-1; TRBD1 matches 8 bases. Material for sequencing was PBMCs. The sequence came from a woman aged 40 to 50 in good health and CMV-seropositive. The CDR3 region is CASGQGLGTEAFF. In DNA form, the CDR3 reads TGTGCCAGCGGACAGGGATTAGGGACTGAAGCTTTCTTT. Together with reference TRBV19 and TRBJ1-1, the CDR3 gives the full variable domain: DGGITQSPKYLFRKEGQNVTLSCEQNLNHDAMYWYRQDPGQGLRLIYYSQIVNDFQKGDIAEGYSVSREKKESFPLTVTSAQKNPTAFYLCASGQGLGTEAFFGQGTRLTVV.